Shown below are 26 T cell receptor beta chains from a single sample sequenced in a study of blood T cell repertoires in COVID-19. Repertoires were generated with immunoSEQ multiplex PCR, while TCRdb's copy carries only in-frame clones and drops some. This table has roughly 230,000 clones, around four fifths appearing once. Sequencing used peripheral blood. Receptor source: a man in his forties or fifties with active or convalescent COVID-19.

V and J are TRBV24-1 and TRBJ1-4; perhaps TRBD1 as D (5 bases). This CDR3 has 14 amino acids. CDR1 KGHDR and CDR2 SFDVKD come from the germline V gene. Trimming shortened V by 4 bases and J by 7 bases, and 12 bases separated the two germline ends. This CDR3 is CATSEHDRPEKLFF. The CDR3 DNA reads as TGTGCCACCAGTGAACACGACAGACCTGAAAAACTGTTTTTT.

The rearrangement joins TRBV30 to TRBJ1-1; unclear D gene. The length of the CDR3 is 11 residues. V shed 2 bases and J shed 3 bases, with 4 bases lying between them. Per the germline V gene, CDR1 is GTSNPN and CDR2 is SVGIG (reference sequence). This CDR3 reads CAWSLYTEAFF. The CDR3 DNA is TGTGCCTGGAGTCTGTACACTGAAGCTTTCTTT.

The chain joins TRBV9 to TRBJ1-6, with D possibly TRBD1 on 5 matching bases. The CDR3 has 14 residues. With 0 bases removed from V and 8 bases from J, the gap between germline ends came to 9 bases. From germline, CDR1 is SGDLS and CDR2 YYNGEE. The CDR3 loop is CASSVEGAYSPLHF. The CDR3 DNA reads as TGTGCCAGCAGCGTAGAAGGGGCGTATTCACCCCTCCACTTT.

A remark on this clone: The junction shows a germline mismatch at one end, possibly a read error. The CDR3 sequence: CASSSGLAGGVTDTQYF. In nucleotides, the CDR3 is TGTGCTAGCAGCTCAGGACTAGCGGGGGGGGTCACAGATACGCAGTATTTT. The chain has TRBV7-7 and TRBJ2-3; 15 bases are shared with TRBD2. CDR3 length equals 17 residues. Germline lookup yields CDR1 SSHAT and CDR2 FNYEAQ (reference sequence).

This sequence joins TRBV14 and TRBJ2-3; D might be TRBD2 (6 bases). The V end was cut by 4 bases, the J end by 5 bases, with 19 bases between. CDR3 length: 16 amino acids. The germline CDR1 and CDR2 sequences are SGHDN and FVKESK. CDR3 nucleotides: TGTGCCAGCAGCCTACACCGCTGGCGGGAAGGAGATACGCAGTATTTT. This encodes CASSLHRWREGDTQYF. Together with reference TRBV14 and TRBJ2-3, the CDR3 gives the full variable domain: EAGVTQFPSHSVIEKGQTVTLRCDPISGHDNLYWYRRVMGKEIKFLLHFVKESKQDESGMPNNRFLAERTGGTYSTLKVQPAELEDSGVYFCASSLHRWREGDTQYFGPGTRLTVL.

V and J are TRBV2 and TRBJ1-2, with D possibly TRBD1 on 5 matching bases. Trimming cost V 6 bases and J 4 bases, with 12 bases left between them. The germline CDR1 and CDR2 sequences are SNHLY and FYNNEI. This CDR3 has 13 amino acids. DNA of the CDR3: TGTGCCAGCAGCGGGGGGTCCTTCTATGGCTACACCTTC. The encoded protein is CASSGGSFYGYTF.

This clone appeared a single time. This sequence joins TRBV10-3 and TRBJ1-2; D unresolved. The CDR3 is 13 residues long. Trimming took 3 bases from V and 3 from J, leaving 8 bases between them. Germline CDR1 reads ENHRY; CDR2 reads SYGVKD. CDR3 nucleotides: TGTGCCATCAGTGATGGGCAGGACTATGGCTACACCTTC. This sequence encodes CAISDGQDYGYTF.

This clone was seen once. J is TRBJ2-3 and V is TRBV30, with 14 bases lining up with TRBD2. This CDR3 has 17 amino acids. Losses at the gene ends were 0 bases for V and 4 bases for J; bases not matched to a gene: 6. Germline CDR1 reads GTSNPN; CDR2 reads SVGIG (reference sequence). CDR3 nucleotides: TGTGCCTGGAGTGTGGGGACTAGCGGGGGAACCTCAGATACGCAGTATTTT. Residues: CAWSVGTSGGTSDTQYF.

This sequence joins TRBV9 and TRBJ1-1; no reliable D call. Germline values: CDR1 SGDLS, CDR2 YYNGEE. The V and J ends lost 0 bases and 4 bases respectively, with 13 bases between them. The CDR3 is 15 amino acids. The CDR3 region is CASSVVDFWGTEAFF. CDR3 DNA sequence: TGTGCCAGCAGCGTAGTGGACTTTTGGGGCACTGAAGCTTTCTTT.

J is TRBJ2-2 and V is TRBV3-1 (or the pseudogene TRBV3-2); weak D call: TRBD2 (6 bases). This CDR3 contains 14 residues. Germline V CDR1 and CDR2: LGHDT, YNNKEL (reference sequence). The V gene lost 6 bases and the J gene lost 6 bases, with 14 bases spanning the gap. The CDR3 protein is CASSPTTSPGELFF. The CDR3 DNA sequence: TGTGCCAGCAGTCCTACGACTAGTCCCGGGGAGCTGTTTTTT.

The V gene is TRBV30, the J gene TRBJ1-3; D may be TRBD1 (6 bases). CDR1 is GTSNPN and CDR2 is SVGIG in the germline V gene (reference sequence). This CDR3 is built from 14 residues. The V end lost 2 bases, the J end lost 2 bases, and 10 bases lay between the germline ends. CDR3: CAWSMGTPGNTIYF. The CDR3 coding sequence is TGTGCCTGGAGTATGGGGACACCTGGAAACACCATATATTTT.

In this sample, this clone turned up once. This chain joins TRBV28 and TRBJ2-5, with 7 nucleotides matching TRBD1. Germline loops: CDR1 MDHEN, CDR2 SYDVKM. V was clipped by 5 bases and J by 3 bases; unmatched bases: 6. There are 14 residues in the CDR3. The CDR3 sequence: CASSPTGTEETQYF. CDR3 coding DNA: TGTGCCAGCAGTCCGACAGGGACCGAAGAGACCCAGTACTTC.

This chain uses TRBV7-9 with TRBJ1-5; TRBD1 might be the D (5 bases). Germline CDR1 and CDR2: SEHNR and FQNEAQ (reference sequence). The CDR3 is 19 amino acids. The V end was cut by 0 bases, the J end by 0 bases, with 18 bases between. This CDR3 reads CASSLAHGRARNSNQPQHF. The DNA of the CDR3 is TGTGCCAGCAGCTTAGCGCATGGCAGGGCCCGGAATAGCAATCAGCCCCAGCATTTT.

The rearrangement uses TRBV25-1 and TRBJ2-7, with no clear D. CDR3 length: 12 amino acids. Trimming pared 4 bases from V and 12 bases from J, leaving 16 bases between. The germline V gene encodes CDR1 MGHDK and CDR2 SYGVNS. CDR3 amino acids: CASSGLHPGTYF. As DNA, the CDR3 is TGTGCCAGCAGTGGCCTCCACCCAGGCACGTACTTC.

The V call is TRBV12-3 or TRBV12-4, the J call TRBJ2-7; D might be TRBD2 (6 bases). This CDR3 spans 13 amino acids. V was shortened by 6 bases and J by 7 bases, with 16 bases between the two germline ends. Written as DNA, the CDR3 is TGTGCCAGCAGCATAGGGGCTGGAGGGGAGCAGTACTTC. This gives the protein CASSIGAGGEQYF.

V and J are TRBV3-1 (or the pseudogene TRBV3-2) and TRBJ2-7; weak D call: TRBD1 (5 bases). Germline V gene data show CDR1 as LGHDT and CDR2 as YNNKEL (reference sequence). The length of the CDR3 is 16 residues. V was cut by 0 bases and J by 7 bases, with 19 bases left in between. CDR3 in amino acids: CASSQDIQAVSCEQYF. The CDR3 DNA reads TGTGCCAGCAGCCAAGATATACAGGCCGTAAGTTGTGAGCAGTACTTC.

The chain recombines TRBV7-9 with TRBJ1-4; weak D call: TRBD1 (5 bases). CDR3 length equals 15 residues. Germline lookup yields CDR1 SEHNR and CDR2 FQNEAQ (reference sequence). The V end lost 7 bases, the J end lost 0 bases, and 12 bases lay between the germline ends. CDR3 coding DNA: TGTGCCAGCACCCGAACGGGGGCAACTAATGAAAAACTGTTTTTT. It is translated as CASTRTGATNEKLFF.

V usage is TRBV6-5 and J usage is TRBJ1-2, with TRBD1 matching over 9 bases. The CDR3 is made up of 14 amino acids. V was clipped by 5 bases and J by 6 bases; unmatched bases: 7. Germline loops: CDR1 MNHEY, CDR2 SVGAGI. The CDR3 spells CASSSRQGEDGYTF. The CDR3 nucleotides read TGTGCCAGCAGTAGCCGACAGGGGGAAGATGGCTACACCTTC.

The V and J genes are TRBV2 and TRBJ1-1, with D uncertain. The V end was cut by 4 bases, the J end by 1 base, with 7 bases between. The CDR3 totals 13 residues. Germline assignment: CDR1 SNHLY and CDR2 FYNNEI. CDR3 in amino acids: CASSVEGNTEAFF. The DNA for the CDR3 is TGTGCCAGCAGTGTGGAGGGGAACACTGAAGCTTTCTTT.

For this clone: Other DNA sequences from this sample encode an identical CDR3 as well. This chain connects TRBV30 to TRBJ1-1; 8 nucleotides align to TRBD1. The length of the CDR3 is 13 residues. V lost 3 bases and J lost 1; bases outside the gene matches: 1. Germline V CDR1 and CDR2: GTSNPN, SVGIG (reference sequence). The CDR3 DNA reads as TGTGCCTGGAGCGGACAGGGGAACACTGAAGCTTTCTTT. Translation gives CAWSGQGNTEAFF.

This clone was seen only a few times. CDR3 sequence (DNA): TGTGCCAGCAGCTCCACAGGGTTTTGGGGGAGCGGAAACACCATATATTTT. As protein: CASSSTGFWGSGNTIYF. The V and J genes are TRBV7-8 and TRBJ1-3; TRBD1 might be the D (6 bases). The germline V gene has CDR1 SGHVS and CDR2 FQNEAQ. This CDR3 is 17 amino acids long. V dropped 4 bases and J dropped 4 bases, with 20 bases sitting between them.

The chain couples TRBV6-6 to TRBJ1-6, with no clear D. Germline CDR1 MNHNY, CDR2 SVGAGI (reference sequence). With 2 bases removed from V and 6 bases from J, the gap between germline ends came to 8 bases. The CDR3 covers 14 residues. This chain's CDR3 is CASSYPEGNSPLHF. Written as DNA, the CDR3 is TGTGCCAGCAGTTACCCCGAGGGTAATTCACCCCTCCACTTT.

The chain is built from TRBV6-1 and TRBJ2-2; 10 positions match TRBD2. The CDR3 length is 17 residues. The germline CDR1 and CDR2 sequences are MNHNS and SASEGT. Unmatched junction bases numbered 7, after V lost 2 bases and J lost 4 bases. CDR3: CASSERAGGPGTGELFF. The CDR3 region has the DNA TGTGCCAGCAGTGAAAGAGCGGGAGGGCCTGGCACCGGGGAGCTGTTTTTT.

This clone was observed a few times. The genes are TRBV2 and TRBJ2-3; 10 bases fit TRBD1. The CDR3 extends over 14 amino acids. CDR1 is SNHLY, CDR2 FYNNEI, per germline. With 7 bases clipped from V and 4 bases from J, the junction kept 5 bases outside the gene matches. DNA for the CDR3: TGTGCCAGCACGGGGACAGGGGCCCCAGATACGCAGTATTTT. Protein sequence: CASTGTGAPDTQYF. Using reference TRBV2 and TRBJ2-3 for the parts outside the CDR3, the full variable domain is EPEVTQTPSHQVTQMGQEVILRCVPISNHLYFYWYRQILGQKVEFLVSFYNNEISEKSEIFDDQFSVERPDGSNFTLKIRSTKLEDSAMYFCASTGTGAPDTQYFGPGTRLTVL.

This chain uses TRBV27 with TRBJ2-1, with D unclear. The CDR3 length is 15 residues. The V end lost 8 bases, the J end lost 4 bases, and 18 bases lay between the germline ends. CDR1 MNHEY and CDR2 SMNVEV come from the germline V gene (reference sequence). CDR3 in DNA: TGTGCCAGCTTAAACCCCGTGGCACCTTACAATGAGCAGTTCTTC. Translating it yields CASLNPVAPYNEQFF.

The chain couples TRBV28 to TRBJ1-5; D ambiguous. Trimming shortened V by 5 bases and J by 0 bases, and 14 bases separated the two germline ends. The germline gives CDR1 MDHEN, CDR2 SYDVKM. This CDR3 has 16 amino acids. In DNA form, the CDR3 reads TGTGCCAGCAGTCTTCTGACTCGGATTAGCAATCAGCCCCAGCATTTT. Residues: CASSLLTRISNQPQHF.